This T cell receptor beta chain was sequenced during a study of cytomegalovirus exposure and HLA in healthy donors. Study at large: A preliminary data release comprised about 85 million unique TCRs obtained from HLA-typed donors.

The PCR employed 60 Vbeta primers together with 13 Jbeta primers. Assay used: immunoSEQ multiplex PCR; TCRdb lists only in-frame clones, some missing. The sample includes roughly 100,000 clones, around 77% of them seen just once. The germline V gene encodes CDR1 LNHDA and CDR2 SQIVND (reference sequence). The junction had 2 bases not matched to a gene; V was cut back by 8 bases and J by 2 bases. This CDR3 comprises 14 residues. What was sequenced was PBMCs. This chain links TRBV19 with TRBJ2-6; TRBD1 aligns across 8 bases. The clonotype was recovered from a man aged 45-65 years in good health and CMV-seropositive. The CDR3 reads CASDRGPGANVLTF. The DNA of the CDR3 is TGTGCCAGTGACAGGGGCCCTGGGGCCAACGTCCTGACTTTC.